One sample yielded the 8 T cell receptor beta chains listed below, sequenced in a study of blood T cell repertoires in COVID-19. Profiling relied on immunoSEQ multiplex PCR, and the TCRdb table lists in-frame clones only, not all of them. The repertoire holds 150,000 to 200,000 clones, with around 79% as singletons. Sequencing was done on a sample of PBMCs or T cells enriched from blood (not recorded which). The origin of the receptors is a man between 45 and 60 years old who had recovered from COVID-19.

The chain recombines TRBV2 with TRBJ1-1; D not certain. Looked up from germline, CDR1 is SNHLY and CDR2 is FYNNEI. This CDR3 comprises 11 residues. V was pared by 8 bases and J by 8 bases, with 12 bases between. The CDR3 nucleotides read TGTGCCAGCGCGAACATGGGCGAAGCTTTCTTT. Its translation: CASANMGEAFF.

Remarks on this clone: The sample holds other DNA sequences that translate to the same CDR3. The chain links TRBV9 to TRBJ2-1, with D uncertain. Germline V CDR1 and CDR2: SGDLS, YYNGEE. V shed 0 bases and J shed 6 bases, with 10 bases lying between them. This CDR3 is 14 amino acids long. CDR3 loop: CASSVAGHRNEQFF. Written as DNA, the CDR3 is TGTGCCAGCAGCGTAGCGGGTCACCGCAATGAGCAGTTCTTC.

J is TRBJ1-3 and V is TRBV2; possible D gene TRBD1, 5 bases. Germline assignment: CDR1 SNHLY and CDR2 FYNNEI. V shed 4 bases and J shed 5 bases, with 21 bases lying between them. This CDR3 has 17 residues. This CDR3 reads CASSGSGGESWRNTIYF. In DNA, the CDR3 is TGTGCCAGCAGTGGGAGCGGGGGGGAGTCCTGGAGAAACACCATATATTTT.

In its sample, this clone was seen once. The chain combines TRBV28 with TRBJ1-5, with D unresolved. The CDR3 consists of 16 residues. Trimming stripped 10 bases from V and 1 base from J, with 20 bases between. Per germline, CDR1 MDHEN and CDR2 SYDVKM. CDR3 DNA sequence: TGTGCCACCTCGGTGGCAGGCCCCGAAAGCAATCAGCCCCAGCATTTT. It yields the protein CATSVAGPESNQPQHF.

The CDR3, as DNA: TGTGCCAGCAGTTTACGGGAGGGGGGAGGCTATGGCTACACCTTC. Amino acids: CASSLREGGGYGYTF. The chain recombines TRBV27 with TRBJ1-2, with D tentatively TRBD1 (6 bases). The CDR3 consists of 15 residues. Per the germline V gene, CDR1 is MNHEY and CDR2 is SMNVEV (reference sequence). The ends were cut back, 2 bases at V and 4 bases at J, with 14 bases in the middle.

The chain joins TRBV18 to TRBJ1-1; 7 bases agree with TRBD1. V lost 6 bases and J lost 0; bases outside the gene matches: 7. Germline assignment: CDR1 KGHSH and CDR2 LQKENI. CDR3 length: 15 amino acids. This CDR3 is CASSSTGTMNTEAFF. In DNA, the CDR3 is TGTGCCAGCTCCTCGACAGGGACCATGAACACTGAAGCTTTCTTT.

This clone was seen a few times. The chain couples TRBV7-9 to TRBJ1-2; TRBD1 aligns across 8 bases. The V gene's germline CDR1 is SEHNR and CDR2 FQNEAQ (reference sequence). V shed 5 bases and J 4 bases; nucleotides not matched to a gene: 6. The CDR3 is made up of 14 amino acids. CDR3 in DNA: TGTGCCAGCAGCGCGGCTGGACAGGGCTATGGCTACACCTTC. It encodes CASSAAGQGYGYTF.

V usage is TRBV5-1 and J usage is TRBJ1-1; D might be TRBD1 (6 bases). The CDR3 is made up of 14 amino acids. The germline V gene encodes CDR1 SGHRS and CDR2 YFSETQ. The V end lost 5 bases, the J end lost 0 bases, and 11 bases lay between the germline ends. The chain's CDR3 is CASSQGNLNTEAFF. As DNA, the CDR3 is TGCGCCAGCAGTCAGGGGAACCTGAACACTGAAGCTTTCTTT.